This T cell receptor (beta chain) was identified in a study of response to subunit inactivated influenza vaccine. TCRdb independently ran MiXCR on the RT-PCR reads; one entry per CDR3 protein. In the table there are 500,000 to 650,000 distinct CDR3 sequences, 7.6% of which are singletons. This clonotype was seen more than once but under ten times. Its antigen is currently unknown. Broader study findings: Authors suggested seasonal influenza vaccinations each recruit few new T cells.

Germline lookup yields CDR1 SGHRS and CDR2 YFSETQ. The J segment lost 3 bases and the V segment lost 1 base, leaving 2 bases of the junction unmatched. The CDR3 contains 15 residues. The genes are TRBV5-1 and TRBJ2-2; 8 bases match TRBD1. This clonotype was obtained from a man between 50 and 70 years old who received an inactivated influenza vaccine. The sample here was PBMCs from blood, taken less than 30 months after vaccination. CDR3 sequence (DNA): TGCGCCAGCAGCTTGTCGACAGGGGACACCGGGGAGCTGTTTTTT. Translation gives CASSLSTGDTGELFF. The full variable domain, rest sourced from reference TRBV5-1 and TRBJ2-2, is KAGVTQTPRYLIKTRGQQVTLSCSPISGHRSVSWYQQTPGQGLQFLFEYFSETQRNKGNFPGRFSGRQFSNSRSEMNVSTLELGDSALYLCASSLSTGDTGELFFGEGSRLTVL.